A selection of T cell receptor beta chains follows, all from one sample in a study of naive and memory T cell subsets. TCRdb re-called the UMI-ligation and nested PCR reads through MiXCR, storing one row per CDR3 protein. The sample contains about 150,000 distinct CDR3 sequences, 22% of which appear only once. The sample comprised naive CD4+ T cells from blood. All receptors come from a human donor in good health. Both conserved end residues are part of each CDR3. D genes are given only for firm matches. Not every row has a clone size; where given, it reads once, few, many or a size class.

d_gene,abundance,v_gene,j_gene,CDR3aa,CDR3nt
-,-,TRBV6-2/TRBV6-3,TRBJ2-7,CASTRGLLSSYEQYF,TGTGCCAGCACCCGGGGACTCCTGAGCTCCTACGAGCAGTACTTC
-,-,TRBV7-6,TRBJ2-2,CASSPAGIGELFF,TGTGCCAGCAGCCCCGCTGGGATCGGGGAGCTGTTTTTT
TRBD1,few,TRBV29-1,TRBJ1-5,CSVKGQGGNQPQHF,TGCAGCGTGAAAGGACAGGGAGGCAATCAGCCCCAGCATTTT
TRBD1,many,TRBV12-3/TRBV12-4,TRBJ2-4,CASSLAGTGTKNIQYF,TGTGCCAGCAGTTTAGCCGGGACAGGGACCAAAAACATTCAGTACTTC
-,few,TRBV2,TRBJ1-4,CASSERINEKLFF,TGTGCCAGCAGTGAACGGATTAATGAAAAACTGTTTTTT
TRBD1,-,TRBV28,TRBJ2-7,CASTGTVSYEQYF,TGTGCCAGCACCGGGACAGTATCCTACGAGCAGTACTTC
-,-,TRBV2,TRBJ2-7,CASQERQTYGEQYF,TGTGCCAGCCAAGAACGCCAGACCTATGGGGAGCAGTACTTC
-,few,TRBV15,TRBJ1-4,CATSQFATNEKLFF,TGTGCCACCAGCCAGTTCGCAACTAATGAAAAACTGTTTTTT
-,-,TRBV7-3,TRBJ2-7,CASSLREWGEQYF,TGTGCCAGCAGCTTACGGGAGTGGGGCGAGCAGTACTTC
-,-,TRBV7-3,TRBJ1-1,CASSLQVLGGDTEAFF,TGTGCCAGCAGCCTACAAGTGCTGGGAGGGGACACTGAAGCTTTCTTT
TRBD1,few,TRBV20-1,TRBJ2-7,CSARDQGQGFLRDEQYF,TGCAGTGCTAGAGATCAGGGACAGGGGTTTCTTCGGGACGAGCAGTACTTC
-,few,TRBV20-1,TRBJ1-1,CSARDRRSNTEAFF,TGCAGTGCTAGAGATCGTCGCTCAAACACTGAAGCTTTCTTT
-,many,TRBV18,TRBJ2-6,CASSPKLSGANVLTF,TGTGCCAGCTCACCGAAGCTCTCTGGGGCCAACGTCCTGACTTTC
-,-,TRBV30,TRBJ2-5,CACYSSGETQYF,TGTGCCTGCTACTCGAGTGGGGAGACCCAGTACTTC
-,few,TRBV20-1,TRBJ1-5,CSARSPRSNQPQHF,TGCAGTGCTAGGAGTCCGAGGAGCAATCAGCCCCAGCATTTT
-,many,TRBV20-1,TRBJ2-1,CSAEKIGEQFF,TGCAGTGCTGAGAAGATCGGTGAGCAGTTCTTC
TRBD2,-,TRBV20-1,TRBJ2-1,CSARDFAGGYNEQFF,TGCAGTGCTAGAGATTTCGCGGGAGGGTACAATGAGCAGTTCTTC
-,-,TRBV29-1,TRBJ2-3,CSVGRVNTQYF,TGCAGCGTTGGACGAGTAAATACGCAGTATTTT
-,many,TRBV29-1,TRBJ1-2,CSVGSEWGGYTF,TGCAGCGTTGGTAGTGAATGGGGTGGCTACACCTTC
TRBD2,many,TRBV10-3,TRBJ2-5,CAISEGAGEGWRETQYF,TGTGCCATCAGTGAAGGAGCGGGAGAGGGTTGGCGAGAGACCCAGTACTTC
-,few,TRBV24-1,TRBJ1-5,CATSGRTNQPQHF,TGTGCCACCTCCGGACGGACGAATCAGCCCCAGCATTTT
-,-,TRBV4-1,TRBJ1-1,CASRHNAGDTEAFF,TGCGCCAGCAGACATAATGCTGGGGACACTGAAGCTTTCTTT
-,many,TRBV28,TRBJ2-7,CASSLGGFYEQYF,TGTGCCAGCAGTTTAGGGGGATTTTACGAGCAGTACTTC
TRBD1,-,TRBV2,TRBJ2-7,CASRDRTGGNKQYF,TGTGCCAGCAGGGACCGGACAGGGGGCAACAAGCAGTACTTC
-,many,TRBV20-1,TRBJ2-1,CSARPGGGNEQFF,TGCAGTGCTAGGCCGGGGGGCGGGAATGAGCAGTTCTTC
-,-,TRBV3-1,TRBJ1-1,CASSQVTGNTEAFF,TGTGCCAGCAGCCAGGTAACAGGGAACACTGAAGCTTTCTTT
-,-,TRBV10-3,TRBJ2-7,CAISESPDGGGEQYF,TGTGCCATCAGTGAGTCACCCGATGGGGGCGGCGAGCAGTACTTC
-,-,TRBV24-1,TRBJ2-2,CATSKPTGELFF,TGTGCCACCAGTAAGCCCACCGGGGAGCTGTTTTTT
-,many,TRBV4-3,TRBJ1-5,CASSQDVASREPQHF,TGCGCCAGCAGCCAAGACGTCGCGAGCCGCGAGCCCCAGCATTTT
-,-,TRBV6-2/TRBV6-3,TRBJ2-1,CASSLLFGEQFF,TGTGCCAGCAGTTTACTGTTCGGTGAGCAGTTCTTC
-,-,TRBV15,TRBJ2-7,CATSRGQYSYEQYF,TGTGCCACCAGCAGAGGACAGTACTCCTACGAGCAGTACTTC
TRBD1,-,TRBV15,TRBJ1-1,CATSRPEGQGRLGAFF,TGTGCCACCAGCAGGCCCGAGGGACAGGGGCGTCTCGGAGCTTTCTTT
-,many,TRBV9,TRBJ1-2,CASSVVGVDSYGYTF,TGTGCCAGCAGCGTAGTTGGAGTGGACAGCTATGGCTACACCTTC
-,-,TRBV24-1,TRBJ1-5,CATSDLIRVEQPQHF,TGTGCCACCAGTGATTTAATCAGGGTCGAACAGCCCCAGCATTTT
TRBD2,-,TRBV28,TRBJ2-2,CASSSAGEPGTGELFF,TGTGCCAGCAGTTCAGCGGGAGAACCGGGGACCGGGGAGCTGTTTTTT
-,-,TRBV6-5,TRBJ2-1,CASSYSGTGARNEQFF,TGTGCCAGCAGTTACTCGGGGACCGGAGCGAGGAATGAGCAGTTCTTC
TRBD2,many,TRBV7-9,TRBJ2-5,CASSLERGRTGRGQETQYF,TGTGCCAGCAGCTTAGAACGCGGGAGGACGGGTCGGGGTCAAGAGACCCAGTACTTC
-,few,TRBV12-3/TRBV12-4,TRBJ2-7,CASSFYLQGTRLSSYEQYF,TGTGCCAGCAGTTTCTACTTACAGGGGACTCGACTTAGCTCCTACGAGCAGTACTTC
TRBD1,-,TRBV19,TRBJ2-2,CASSGPGQAKGGELFF,TGTGCCAGTAGTGGGCCGGGACAGGCGAAGGGCGGGGAGCTGTTTTTT
TRBD1,-,TRBV30,TRBJ1-4,CAWSRDRDEKLFF,TGTGCCTGGAGCCGGGACAGGGATGAAAAACTGTTTTTT
TRBD1,few,TRBV5-1,TRBJ2-2,CASSLGLPMTGTGELFF,TGCGCCAGCAGCTTGGGCCTCCCTATGACAGGGACCGGGGAGCTGTTTTTT
-,many,TRBV6-5,TRBJ2-5,CATKSDYTRRETQYF,TGTGCCACCAAGAGCGACTATACGAGGAGAGAGACCCAGTACTTC
TRBD2,-,TRBV3-1,TRBJ2-1,CASSQRAGGPRNEQFF,TGTGCCAGCAGCCAAAGAGCGGGAGGGCCAAGGAATGAGCAGTTCTTC
-,few,TRBV29-1,TRBJ2-7,CSVKVSSYEQYF,TGCAGCGTTAAGGTCTCTAGCTACGAGCAGTACTTC
-,-,TRBV6-5,TRBJ2-1,CASTYWGSSYNEQFF,TGTGCCAGCACCTACTGGGGGAGCTCCTACAATGAGCAGTTCTTC
TRBD1,-,TRBV6-2/TRBV6-3,TRBJ2-7,CASSYPGQGAYEQYF,TGTGCCAGCAGTTACCCGGGACAGGGGGCCTACGAGCAGTACTTC
TRBD1,-,TRBV23-1,TRBJ2-4,CASSQWPGQGPKNIQYF,TGCGCCAGCAGTCAATGGCCGGGACAGGGTCCCAAAAACATTCAGTACTTC
-,few,TRBV9,TRBJ2-3,CASSVVASGGDTQYF,TGTGCCAGCAGCGTAGTGGCAAGCGGAGGGGATACGCAGTATTTT
-,many,TRBV10-3,TRBJ2-7,CAISDSREQYF,TGTGCCATCAGCGACAGTCGAGAGCAGTACTTC